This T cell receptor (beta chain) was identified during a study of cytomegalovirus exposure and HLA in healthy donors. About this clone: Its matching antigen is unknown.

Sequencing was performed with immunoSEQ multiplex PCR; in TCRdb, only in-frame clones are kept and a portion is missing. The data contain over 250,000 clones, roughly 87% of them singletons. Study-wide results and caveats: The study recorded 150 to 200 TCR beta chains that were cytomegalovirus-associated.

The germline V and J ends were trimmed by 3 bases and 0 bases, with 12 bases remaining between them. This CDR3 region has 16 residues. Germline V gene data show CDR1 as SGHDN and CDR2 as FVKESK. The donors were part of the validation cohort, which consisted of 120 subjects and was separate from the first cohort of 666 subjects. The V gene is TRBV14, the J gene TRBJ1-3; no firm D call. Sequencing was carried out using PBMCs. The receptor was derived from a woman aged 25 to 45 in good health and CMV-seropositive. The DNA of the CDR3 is TGTGCCAGCAGCCAGCTACAGTTAAACTCTGGAAACACCATATATTTT. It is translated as CASSQLQLNSGNTIYF.